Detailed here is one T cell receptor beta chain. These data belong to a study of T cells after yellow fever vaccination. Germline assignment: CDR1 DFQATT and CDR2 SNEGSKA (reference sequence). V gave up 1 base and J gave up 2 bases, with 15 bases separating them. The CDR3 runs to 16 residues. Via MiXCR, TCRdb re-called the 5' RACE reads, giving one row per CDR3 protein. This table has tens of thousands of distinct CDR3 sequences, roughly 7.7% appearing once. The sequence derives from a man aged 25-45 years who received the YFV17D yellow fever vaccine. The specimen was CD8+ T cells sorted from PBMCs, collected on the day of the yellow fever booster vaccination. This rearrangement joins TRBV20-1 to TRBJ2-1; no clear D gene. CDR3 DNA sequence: TGCAGTGCTAGAGGGGCGGAAGGGAATGCCTACAATGAGCAGTTCTTC. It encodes CSARGAEGNAYNEQFF.